The clone carrying this T cell receptor (beta chain) has more than one count but fewer than ten. The antigen is not known. This CDR3 contains 14 residues. The V end was cut by 4 bases, the J end by 3 bases, with 12 bases between. Germline assignment: CDR1 MNHEY and CDR2 SVGAGI. The sample belongs to a study of CD8 T cells in ankylosing spondylitis. Overall study findings and caveats: The study identified a TCR beta motif of under ten highly homologous variants that appeared characteristic of ankylosing spondylitis blood.

TCRdb itself ran the 5' RACE reads through MiXCR, one entry per CDR3 protein. The sample has more than 650,000 distinct CDR3 sequences, around 11% seen once. The sequence came from a male donor with ankylosing spondylitis. The specimen was blood, either unsorted or a sorted T cell fraction (not recorded which). V usage is TRBV6-5 and J usage is TRBJ1-1, with D hard to call. CDR3 nucleotide sequence: TGTGCCAGCAGTTCCCCGGGTGGGGACACTGAAGCTTTCTTT. Residues: CASSSPGGDTEAFF.